The T cell receptor (beta chain) under discussion was sequenced for a study of T cells after yellow fever vaccination. Across the whole study: Preparing low-cell-number fractions relied on SMART-Seq v4 Ultra Low Input.

Trimming cost V 4 bases and J 0 bases, with 7 bases left between them. The germline V gene encodes CDR1 KGHSH and CDR2 LQKENI. This CDR3 comprises 14 residues. A universal primer site and UMIs were added as TCR cDNA was made by 5'RACE template switching. MiXCR, run by TCRdb on the 5' RACE reads, gives a single entry per CDR3 protein. This sample yields 620,000 or so distinct CDR3 sequences, of which roughly an eighth are seen a single time; just under 15% belongs to the top ten. The V gene is TRBV18, the J gene TRBJ1-3; D not resolved. This sequence was found in a young man who received the YFV17D yellow fever vaccine. Specimen: PBMCs, collected on the day of the yellow fever booster vaccination. The CDR3 nucleotides are TGTGCCAGCTCACTAGACAACTCTGGAAACACCATATATTTT. Its protein product is CASSLDNSGNTIYF.